Listed here is a single T cell receptor beta chain. Antigen specificity is unknown. The data originate from a study of T cells expressing NK-cell markers. About the research overall: Seven of the eight sequenced donors were classified as HCMV-seropositive, and one was classified as seronegative.

The germline V gene encodes CDR1 MNHNY and CDR2 SVGAGI (reference sequence). The CDR3 runs 13 residues. TCRdb reprocessed the 5' RACE reads and stores each CDR3 protein as one record, lacking DNA. The repertoire table contains about 160,000 distinct CDR3 sequences. Whole-study findings and limits: The leading position in the CD3+CD56-NKG2C+ fraction of a handful of donors also went to these clonotypes. In a group of 5 to 7 donors, dominant NKG2C+ clonotypes represented about 1.0-7.5% of CD8+ T cells. Whether expanded NKG2C+ T cell clones were HCMV specific stayed uncertain.

The gene calls are TRBV6-6 and TRBJ1-2; TCRdb names TRBD1, which stays unverified in the absence of DNA. The receptor was derived from a woman between 18 and 69 years old in good health. Sequenced material: blood T cells: a sorted CD56 or NKG2C T cell subset, CD4+ or CD8+ T cells, or bulk PBMC T cells (not recorded which). CDR3 loop: CASRETGGGGYTF.